This T cell receptor (beta chain) was recovered during a study of Ad26.COV2.S vaccination and SARS-CoV-2 variants. Study-wide background: The study gave Ad26.COV2.S intramuscularly, once or twice 56 days apart.

The CDR3 runs 13 residues. Germline V gene lookup returns CDR1 SGHNT and CDR2 YYREEE (reference sequence). Trimming shortened V by 5 bases and J by 0 bases, and 8 bases separated the two germline ends. The treatment here: 15 to 20 received Ad26.COV2.S at low or high dose, single or two shots; five or six received placebo; per-sample allocation not given. Vaccine and placebo recipients were sampled on day 63 after the first injection. TCRdb's copy holds only in-frame clones and misses some; the assay was immunoSEQ multiplex PCR. The table has just over 350,000 clones, roughly 84% seen once. Sample: peripheral blood, taken in a trial of Ad26.COV2.S vaccine versus placebo. This receptor was identified in a person between 18 and 59 years old who received the Ad26.COV2.S COVID-19 vaccine or a placebo. The chain has TRBV5-4 and TRBJ1-1, with a tentative D call TRBD1 (6 bases). CDR3 nucleotide sequence: TGTGCCAGCAGAACAGGGATGAACACTGAAGCTTTCTTT. This translates into CASRTGMNTEAFF. The full variable domain, rest sourced from reference TRBV5-4 and TRBJ1-1, is ETGVTQSPTHLIKTRGQQVTLRCSSQSGHNTVSWYQQALGQGPQFIFQYYREEENGRGNFPPRFSGLQFPNYSSELNVNALELDDSALYLCASRTGMNTEAFFGQGTRLTVV.